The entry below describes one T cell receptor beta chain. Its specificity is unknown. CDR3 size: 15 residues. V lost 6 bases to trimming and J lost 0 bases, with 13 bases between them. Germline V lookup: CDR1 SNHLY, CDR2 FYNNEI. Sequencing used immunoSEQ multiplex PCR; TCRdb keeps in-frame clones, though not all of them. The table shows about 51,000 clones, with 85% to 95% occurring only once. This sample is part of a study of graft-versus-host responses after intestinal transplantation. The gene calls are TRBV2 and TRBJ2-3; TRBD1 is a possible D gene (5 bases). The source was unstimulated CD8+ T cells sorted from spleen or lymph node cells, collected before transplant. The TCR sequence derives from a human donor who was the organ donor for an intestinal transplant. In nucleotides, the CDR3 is TGTGCCAGCAGAGCCTCGACAGTTAGCACAGATACGCAGTATTTT. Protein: CASRASTVSTDTQYF. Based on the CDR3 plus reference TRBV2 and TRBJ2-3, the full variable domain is EPEVTQTPSHQVTQMGQEVILRCVPISNHLYFYWYRQILGQKVEFLVSFYNNEISEKSEIFDDQFSVERPDGSNFTLKIRSTKLEDSAMYFCASRASTVSTDTQYFGPGTRLTVL.